One sample yielded the 9 T cell receptor beta chains listed below, sequenced in a study of response to subunit inactivated influenza vaccine (dated 2018 in TCRdb). The library was produced with RT-PCR. Data came from an Illumina HiSeq 2500. The public sequencing data were trimmed at Q25 with fastp and processed into clonotypes with MiXCR by TCRdb, which kept only in-frame beta chains. CDR3 protein sequences are deduplicated, and each keeps its most common genes and DNA. This sample comprises 600,000 to 850,000 distinct CDR3 sequences, roughly 15% of them detected only once. Of the sample, 7.5% to 9% is held by the ten largest clones. Source: PBMCs from blood, taken 14 to 15 days before vaccination. The source of these receptors is a man aged 45-60 years who received an inactivated influenza vaccine. Donor details come from another sample of the same person, matched by shared clones.

The V gene is TRBV28, the J gene TRBJ2-7; D uncertain. There are 13 residues in the CDR3. Trimming removed 4 bases from V and 5 bases from J, with 12 bases in between. Germline loops: CDR1 MDHEN, CDR2 SYDVKM. The CDR3: CASSSHPVDEQYF. The CDR3 DNA is TGTGCCAGCAGTTCCCACCCCGTGGACGAGCAGTACTTC.

This clonotype was counted between two and nine times. The chain links TRBV4-3 to TRBJ2-7; D possibly corresponds to TRBD2 (7 bases). The CDR3 is made up of 16 amino acids. Germline V gene sequence: CDR1 LGHNA, CDR2 YSLEER. Trimming pared 0 bases from V and 3 bases from J, leaving 15 bases between. The CDR3 sequence: CASSQEGGGAGYEQYF. In DNA, the CDR3 is TGCGCCAGCAGCCAAGAGGGGGGGGGCGCGGGCTACGAGCAGTACTTC.

This clonotype was detected only a few times. J is TRBJ2-5 and V is TRBV10-3, with TRBD1 as a possible D gene (5 bases). CDR3 length equals 14 residues. The V gene's germline CDR1 is ENHRY and CDR2 SYGVKD. The V end lost 4 bases, the J end lost 5 bases, and 14 bases lay between the germline ends. The chain's CDR3 is CAISAGRAVETQYF. The CDR3, as DNA: TGTGCCATCAGTGCGGGCAGGGCGGTGGAGACCCAGTACTTC.

This clonotype was counted a few times. The chain is built from TRBV6-5 and TRBJ1-2; the D is unclear. V was trimmed by 0 bases and J by 4 bases, leaving 6 bases between them. CDR3 length equals 13 residues. Germline V gene data show CDR1 as MNHEY and CDR2 as SVGAGI. The CDR3 reads CASSYSSSYGYTF. The CDR3 coding sequence is TGTGCCAGCAGTTACTCCTCTAGCTATGGCTACACCTTC.

The chain has TRBV6-1 and TRBJ1-4; 9 bases line up with TRBD1. Trimming took 6 bases from V and 7 from J; bases not matched to a gene: 9. There are 15 residues in the CDR3. Germline CDR1 is MNHNS and CDR2 is SASEGT. This CDR3 reads CASSVLQGAGEKLFF. CDR3 sequence (DNA): TGTGCCAGCAGCGTATTACAGGGGGCGGGTGAAAAACTGTTTTTT.

The gene calls are TRBV12-3 or TRBV12-4 and TRBJ2-4, with D perhaps matching TRBD1 (5 bases). This CDR3 contains 14 residues. Deletions cut 10 bases from V and 5 bases from J, with 18 bases between. As DNA, the CDR3 is TGTGCCACCACTATGGGTGAGACAGAAAACATTCAGTACTTC. Translation gives CATTMGETENIQYF.

The sample holds a few counts of this clonotype. The rearrangement uses TRBV11-2 and TRBJ2-7, with 9 bases lining up with TRBD2. Germline V gene lookup returns CDR1 SGHAT and CDR2 FQNNGV. J was trimmed by 0 bases and V by 2 bases; bases with no gene match: 11. The CDR3 spans 18 residues. The CDR3 DNA is TGTGCCAGCAGCTTACTGGGACTAGCAACGGGGAGCTCCTACGAGCAGTACTTC. The encoded protein is CASSLLGLATGSSYEQYF. The variable domain in full, with the rest retrieved from reference TRBV11-2 and TRBJ2-7, is EAGVAQSPRYKIIEKRQSVAFWCNPISGHATLYWYQQILGQGPKLLIQFQNNGVVDDSQLPKDRFSAERLKGVDSTLKIQPAKLEDSAVYLCASSLLGLATGSSYEQYFGPGTRLTVT.

Ten or more counts support this clonotype. The J gene is TRBJ1-2, the V gene TRBV20-1; the D is unclear. CDR1 and CDR2 from the germline V gene are DFQATT and SNEGSKA (reference sequence). V lost 1 base to trimming and J lost 5 bases, with 8 bases between them. The CDR3 is 12 amino acids. CDR3 residues: CSARGDLYGYTF. The CDR3 nucleotides are TGCAGTGCTAGAGGTGACCTATATGGCTACACCTTC.

The V call is TRBV10-3, the J call TRBJ2-3, with 10 bases aligning to TRBD2. Germline V gives CDR1 ENHRY, CDR2 SYGVKD. V trimming: 7 bases; J trimming: 0 bases; junction bases outside the gene matches: 7. The CDR3 spans 16 residues. The CDR3 region has the DNA TGTGCCATCACTAATATAGCGGGGGGCAGCACAGATACGCAGTATTTT. This encodes CAITNIAGGSTDTQYF.